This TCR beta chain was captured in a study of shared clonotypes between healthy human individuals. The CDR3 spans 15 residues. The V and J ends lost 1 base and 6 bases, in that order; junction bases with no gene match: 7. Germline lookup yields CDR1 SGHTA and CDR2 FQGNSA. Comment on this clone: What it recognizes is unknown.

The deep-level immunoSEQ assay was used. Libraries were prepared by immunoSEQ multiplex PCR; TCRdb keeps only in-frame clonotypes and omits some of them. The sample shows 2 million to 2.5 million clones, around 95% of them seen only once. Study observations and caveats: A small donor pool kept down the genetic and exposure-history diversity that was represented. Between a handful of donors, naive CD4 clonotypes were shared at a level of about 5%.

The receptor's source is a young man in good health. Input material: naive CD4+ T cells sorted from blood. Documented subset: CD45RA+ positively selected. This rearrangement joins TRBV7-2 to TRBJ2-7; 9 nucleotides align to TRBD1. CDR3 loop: CASSLEGGQGFEQYF. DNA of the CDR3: TGTGCCAGCAGCTTAGAGGGGGGACAGGGCTTCGAGCAGTACTTC.